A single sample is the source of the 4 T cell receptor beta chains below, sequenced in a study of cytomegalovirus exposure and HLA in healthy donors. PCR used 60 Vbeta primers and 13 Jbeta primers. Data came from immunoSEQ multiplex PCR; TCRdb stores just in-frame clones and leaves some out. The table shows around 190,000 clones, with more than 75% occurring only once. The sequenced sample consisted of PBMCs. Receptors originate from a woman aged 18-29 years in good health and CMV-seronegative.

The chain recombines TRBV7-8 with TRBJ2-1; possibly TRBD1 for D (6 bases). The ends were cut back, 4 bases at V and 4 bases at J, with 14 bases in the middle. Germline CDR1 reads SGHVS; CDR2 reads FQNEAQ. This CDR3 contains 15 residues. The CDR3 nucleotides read TGTGCCAGCAGCTCTCGCTCAGACAGGTACAATGAGCAGTTCTTC. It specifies CASSSRSDRYNEQFF.

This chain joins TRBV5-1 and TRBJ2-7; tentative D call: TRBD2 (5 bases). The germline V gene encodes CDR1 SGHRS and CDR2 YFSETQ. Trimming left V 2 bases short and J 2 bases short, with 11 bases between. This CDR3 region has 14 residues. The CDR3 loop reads CASSFSGSTYEQYF. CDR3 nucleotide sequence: TGCGCCAGCAGCTTTTCGGGGAGCACCTACGAGCAGTACTTC.

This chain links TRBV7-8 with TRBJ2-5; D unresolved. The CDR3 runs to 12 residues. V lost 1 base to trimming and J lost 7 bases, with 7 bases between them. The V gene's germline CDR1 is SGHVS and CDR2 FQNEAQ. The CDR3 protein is CASSLVGGTQYF. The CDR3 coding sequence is TGTGCCAGCAGCTTAGTCGGTGGGACCCAGTACTTC. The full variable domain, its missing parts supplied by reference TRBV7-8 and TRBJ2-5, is GAGVSQSPRYKVAKRGQDVALRCDPISGHVSLFWYQQALGQGPEFLTYFQNEAQLDKSGLPSDRFFAERPEGSVSTLKIQRTQQEDSAVYLCASSLVGGTQYFGPGTRLLVL.

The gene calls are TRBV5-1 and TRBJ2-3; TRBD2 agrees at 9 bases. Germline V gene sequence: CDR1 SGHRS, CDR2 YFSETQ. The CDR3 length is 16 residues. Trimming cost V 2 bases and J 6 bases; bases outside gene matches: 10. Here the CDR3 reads CASSFGNSGGLDTQYF. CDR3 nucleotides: TGCGCCAGCAGCTTTGGGAATAGCGGGGGACTGGATACGCAGTATTTT.